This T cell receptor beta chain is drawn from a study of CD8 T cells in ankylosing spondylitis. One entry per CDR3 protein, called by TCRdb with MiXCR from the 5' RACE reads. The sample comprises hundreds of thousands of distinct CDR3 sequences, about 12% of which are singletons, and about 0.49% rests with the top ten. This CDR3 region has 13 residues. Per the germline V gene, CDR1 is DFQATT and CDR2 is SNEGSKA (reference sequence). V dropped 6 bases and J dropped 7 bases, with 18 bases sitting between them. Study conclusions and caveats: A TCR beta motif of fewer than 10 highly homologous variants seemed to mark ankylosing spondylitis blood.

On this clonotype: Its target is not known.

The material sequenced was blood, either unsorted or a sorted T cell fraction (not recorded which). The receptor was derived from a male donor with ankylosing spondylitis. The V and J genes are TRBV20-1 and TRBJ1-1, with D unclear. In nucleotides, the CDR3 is TGCAGTGCACCCGACGCGTCCGGGTATGAAGCTTTCTTT. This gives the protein CSAPDASGYEAFF.